A single sample is the source of the 18 T cell receptor beta chains below, sequenced in a study of glioma-infiltrating T cells after dendritic cell vaccination. TCRdb's table, derived via immunoSEQ multiplex PCR, lists solely in-frame clones and lacks some. This table holds over 80,000 clones, roughly 90% found once. Sample: blood, taken before dendritic cell vaccination. The receptors come from a human donor with glioblastoma.

The CDR3 protein is CASSAPGDASYEQYF. DNA of the CDR3: TGTGCCAGCAGCGCCCCCGGGGATGCCTCCTACGAGCAGTACTTC. The rearrangement joins TRBV7-9 to TRBJ2-7, with TRBD2 as a possible D gene (5 bases). The CDR3 extends over 15 amino acids. V was cut by 5 bases and J by 0 bases, with 14 bases left in between. CDR1 and CDR2 (germline): SEHNR, FQNEAQ (reference sequence).

This chain links TRBV6-5 with TRBJ1-1, with unresolved D. V was pared by 6 bases and J by 3 bases, with 5 bases between. The CDR3 spans 11 residues. Germline loops: CDR1 MNHEY, CDR2 SVGAGI. CDR3 sequence reads: CASSRDTEAFF. DNA for the CDR3: TGTGCCAGCAGCCGGGACACTGAAGCTTTCTTT.

This chain uses TRBV12-5 with TRBJ1-1, with D possibly matching TRBD1 (6 bases). CDR3 size: 14 residues. From germline, CDR1 is LGHNT and CDR2 FRNRAP. V was cut by 7 bases and J by 1 base, with 13 bases left in between. The CDR3 spells CASDKEQGNTEAFF. The CDR3, as DNA: TGTGCTAGTGATAAAGAACAGGGGAACACTGAAGCTTTCTTT.

V and J are TRBV7-9 and TRBJ2-5, with D unresolved. V lost 5 bases and J 1 base, leaving 5 bases between the germline ends. CDR1 SEHNR and CDR2 FQNEAQ come from the germline V gene (reference sequence). The CDR3 extends over 12 amino acids. The CDR3 nucleotides read TGTGCCAGCAGCCCTTCCCAAGAGACCCAGTACTTC. Its protein is CASSPSQETQYF.

This chain joins TRBV19 and TRBJ2-1, with TRBD1 matching 7 bases. CDR3 length: 14 residues. V gave up 5 bases and J gave up 6 bases; unmatched junction bases: 7. Germline lookup yields CDR1 LNHDA and CDR2 SQIVND (reference sequence). The CDR3 protein is CASSSQGFTNEQFF. In DNA, the CDR3 is TGTGCCAGTAGTTCACAGGGGTTTACCAATGAGCAGTTCTTC.

This sequence joins TRBV5-4 and TRBJ1-2; 7 bases agree with TRBD1. CDR1 and CDR2 (germline): SGHNT, YYREEE (reference sequence). V gave up 5 bases and J gave up 5 bases; unmatched junction bases: 3. This CDR3 region has 12 residues. The CDR3 DNA is TGTGCCAGCAGAGGGACAGAATATGGCTACACCTTC. It translates to CASRGTEYGYTF.

The chain is built from TRBV9 and TRBJ1-1; tentative D call: TRBD1 (6 bases). Germline loops: CDR1 SGDLS, CDR2 YYNGEE. The CDR3 contains 14 residues. The V gene lost 2 bases and the J gene lost 1 base, with 9 bases spanning the gap. CDR3: CASSVGTTNTEAFF. The CDR3 DNA reads TGTGCCAGCAGCGTCGGGACAACGAACACTGAAGCTTTCTTT.

The chain is built from TRBV4-1 and TRBJ1-1, with 9 positions matching TRBD1. After removal of 4 bases from V and 8 bases from J, the junction contained 8 bases not matched to a gene. Germline assignment: CDR1 MGHRA and CDR2 YSYEKL. This CDR3 has 14 amino acids. The CDR3 region has the DNA TGCGCCAGCAGCCTTCGGGACAGGGTATTAGAAGCTTTCTTT. Amino acids: CASSLRDRVLEAFF.

The chain links TRBV4-1 to TRBJ1-2; tentatively, D is TRBD1 (5 bases). CDR1 MGHRA and CDR2 YSYEKL come from the germline V gene. The CDR3 extends over 12 amino acids. Trimming cost V 1 base and J 8 bases, with 8 bases left between them. This CDR3 is CASSQGGRGYTF. The CDR3 DNA reads as TGCGCCAGCAGCCAAGGGGGCCGGGGCTACACCTTC.

This chain joins TRBV2 and TRBJ1-5, with TRBD1 identical over 11 bases. The length of the CDR3 is 18 residues. Germline V gene data show CDR1 as SNHLY and CDR2 as FYNNEI. Trimming cost V 7 bases and J 6 bases; bases outside gene matches: 17. This CDR3 reads CASKPGQGAGSRVQPQHF. The CDR3, as DNA: TGTGCCAGCAAACCCGGACAGGGGGCAGGTAGTAGGGTTCAGCCCCAGCATTTT.

The chain couples TRBV5-8 to TRBJ1-5; TRBD1 matches at 7 bases. With V trimmed by 4 bases and J by 3 bases, 13 bases remained unmatched. This CDR3 comprises 17 residues. Per germline, CDR1 SGHTS and CDR2 YDEGEE. The CDR3 sequence is CASSTTGREPFNQPQHF. CDR3 sequence (DNA): TGTGCCAGCAGCACGACAGGGCGAGAACCCTTCAATCAGCCCCAGCATTTT. Full variable domain (rest looked up from reference TRBV5-8 and TRBJ1-5): EAGVTQSPTHLIKTRGQQATLRCSPISGHTSVYWYQQALGLGLQFLLWYDEGEERNRGNFPPRFSGRQFPNYSSELNVNALELEDSALYLCASSTTGREPFNQPQHFGDGTRLSIL.

This chain uses TRBV30 with TRBJ2-7; 10 nucleotides match TRBD2. Germline CDR1 reads GTSNPN; CDR2 reads SVGIG (reference sequence). The CDR3 totals 14 residues. Trimming removed 2 bases from V and 3 bases from J; junction bases left unmatched: 4. CDR3 protein: CAWSFGTSVYEQYF. CDR3 coding DNA: TGTGCCTGGAGTTTTGGGACTAGCGTCTACGAGCAGTACTTC.

V usage is TRBV10-2 and J usage is TRBJ1-6; D ambiguous. CDR3 size: 14 residues. V was clipped by 2 bases and J by 5 bases, with 7 bases between them. The germline V gene has CDR1 WSHSY and CDR2 SAAADI. CDR3 loop: CASSENPDNSPLHF. CDR3 nucleotides: TGCGCCAGCAGTGAGAACCCAGATAATTCACCCCTCCACTTT.

V gene TRBV9 combines with J gene TRBJ1-3, with D perhaps matching TRBD1 (6 bases). The V end was cut by 3 bases, the J end by 1 base, with 14 bases between. Germline-derived CDR1 and CDR2 are SGDLS and YYNGEE. This CDR3 is built from 16 residues. This chain's CDR3 is CASSAQQGISGNTIYF. The DNA for the CDR3 is TGTGCCAGCAGCGCTCAACAGGGTATTTCTGGAAACACCATATATTTT.

This clone was seen just once. The chain is built from TRBV10-1 and TRBJ2-5, with 10 bases that match TRBD1. CDR1 WNHNN and CDR2 SYGVQD come from the germline V gene (reference sequence). CDR3 length equals 14 residues. With V trimmed by 4 bases and J by 5 bases, 4 bases remained unmatched. The CDR3 region is CASSGGTGVETQYF. CDR3 bases: TGCGCCAGCAGTGGTGGGACAGGGGTGGAGACCCAGTACTTC.

This chain uses TRBV6-5 with TRBJ1-1, with a tentative D call TRBD1 (6 bases). The CDR3 covers 12 residues. The V end was cut by 5 bases, the J end by 6 bases, with 10 bases between. CDR1 and CDR2 (germline): MNHEY, SVGAGI. Written as DNA, the CDR3 is TGTGCCAGCAGTCTGGACAGATCTGAAGCTTTCTTT. It specifies CASSLDRSEAFF.

J is TRBJ1-2 and V is TRBV2; possibly TRBD1 for D (5 bases). Trimming left V 3 bases short and J 2 bases short, with 7 bases between. The germline V gene encodes CDR1 SNHLY and CDR2 FYNNEI. This CDR3 spans 13 amino acids. CDR3 in DNA: TGTGCCAGCAGTGAGACAGAAAACTATGGCTACACCTTC. It is translated as CASSETENYGYTF.

J is TRBJ1-1 and V is TRBV11-3, with no clear D. V was shortened by 5 bases and J by 1 base, with 8 bases between the two germline ends. There are 13 residues in the CDR3. Germline V gene data show CDR1 as SGHNT and CDR2 as YENEEA. The CDR3 loop reads CASSLLENTEAFF. DNA for the CDR3: TGTGCCAGCAGCCTACTTGAGAACACTGAAGCTTTCTTT.